The rows below give T cell receptor beta chains drawn from one sample of a study of blood T cells in healthy people across ages. Using its own MiXCR run on the 5' RACE reads, TCRdb lists one record per CDR3 protein. The profile covers some 1.5 million distinct CDR3 sequences, with 28% appearing a single time and 7% to 9% taken by the ten largest. The sequencing input was blood. These receptors were obtained from a woman in her twenties or thirties in good health. Each CDR3 is given with its conserved first and last residue. A D gene is named only where the DNA matches it firmly. Where a row states a size, it is once, few, many or the class of an expanded clone; other rows omit it.

J gene | D gene | V gene | clone size | CDR3 DNA | CDR3 protein
TRBJ2-7 | . | TRBV5-1 | many | TGCGCCAGCAGCTTGGCCGTTGGGCAAGTCTACGAGCAGTACTTC | CASSLAVGQVYEQYF
TRBJ2-3 | TRBD2 | TRBV12-3/TRBV12-4 | . | TGTGCCAGCAGCTTTGGGCTAGCGGGAGGGGAAGATACGCAGTATTTT | CASSFGLAGGEDTQYF
TRBJ1-2 | . | TRBV7-9 | few | TGTGCCACCGCTGGGACGGCTAACTATGGCTACACCTTC | CATAGTANYGYTF
TRBJ1-2 | TRBD1 | TRBV7-2 | once | TGTGCCAGCAGCTTATCTGGACAGGGGGTAAAAGGCTACACCTTC | CASSLSGQGVKGYTF
TRBJ2-1 | TRBD1 | TRBV27 | many | TGTGCCAGCAGACGGCAGGGGCAGGGGGCCTACAATGAGCAGTTCTTC | CASRRQGQGAYNEQFF
TRBJ2-5 | TRBD1 | TRBV5-5 | . | TGTGCCAGCAGCTTGGGCGGCAGGGGGCCAGATACCCAGTACTTC | CASSLGGRGPDTQYF
TRBJ2-7 | TRBD2 | TRBV5-6 | many | TGTGCCAGCAGCTTGCTGAGCGGGGACTCCTACGAGCAGTACTTC | CASSLLSGDSYEQYF
TRBJ1-4 | TRBD1 | TRBV11-2 | . | TGTGCCAGCAGCTTGTTTGGGGACAGGAATGAAAAACTGTTTTTT | CASSLFGDRNEKLFF
TRBJ2-3 | TRBD2 | TRBV6-1 | . | TGTGCCAGCAGCAAGCTAGCGGGAGTCGGAACAGATACGCAGTATTTT | CASSKLAGVGTDTQYF
TRBJ2-3 | . | TRBV2 | . | TGTGCCAGCAGTTCACTAGGCGTCACAGATACGCAGTATTTT | CASSSLGVTDTQYF
TRBJ2-5 | . | TRBV9 | . | TGTGCCAGCAGCGTAACTTGGGAAAACGCGCAGTACTTC | CASSVTWENAQYF
TRBJ2-2 | TRBD2 | TRBV18 | . | TGTGCCAGCTCACCCCAGACGGGGGGCACCGGGGAGCTGTTTTTT | CASSPQTGGTGELFF